This T cell receptor (beta chain) was captured in a study of blood T cell repertoires in COVID-19 (TCRdb year 2020). In terms of the full investigation: Samples covering the acute and convalescent phases of COVID-19 were provided by collaborators in the United States, Italy and Spain. The material from the prospective study consisted of cDNA or gDNA derived from T cells, B-cell-depleted T cells, or PBMCs. Deeply sampled blood TCRbeta repertoires from subjects exposed to, actively infected with, or recovered from COVID-19 were included in the dataset. A freely available public database, intended as a resource for researchers studying the immune response to SARS-CoV-2, is where the repertoires were released. Samples came from the ongoing ImmuneRACE study (first 160 participants) plus 1,254 subjects from 6 global collaborators. Sample metadata almost always included a de-identified subject ID, COVID-19 status, age in years and sex. Where available, HLA class I and class II types were taken from metadata supplied by the sample provider and were not determined by assay-based typing. Results and caveats for the whole study, not just this receptor: The amount of clinical and demographic metadata varied by source and participant and was provided uncurated.

The immunoSEQ Assay, a bias-controlled multiplex PCR, was used to amplify TCRbeta CDR3 regions from genomic DNA. Per the source publication's procedure: Nucleated cell counts per sample were estimated from amplification of reference gene primers within the assay. To quantify the absolute abundance of each unique TCRbeta CDR3 rearrangement, sequence reads were collapsed and filtered. Productive Simpson clonality was computed per sample as the square root of Simpson's diversity index over productive rearrangements. As stored in TCRdb, this immuneACCESS dataset retains in-frame rearrangements with V and J assigned. A fraction of the clones does not appear; measured against another copy, unresolved V genes explain less than half of the discrepancy, and the remainder lacks a known reason. V and J calls and clone size follow that table, whereas D and trimming were derived from the DNA. The sample has under 300,000 clones on record, approximately 83% of them singletons. The ten largest clones take up 2.5% to 3.5% of the sample.

Enrolling through a virtual design, the prospective study's participants ranged in age from roughly 18 to 100 years and lived across more than 20 United States geographic areas. Cohort assignment in the prospective study relied on participant-reported clinical history from a screening survey and a study questionnaire. In the prospective study, whole blood, serum and a nasopharyngeal or oropharyngeal swab were collected from each participant by mobile phlebotomists. Participants in the prospective study had the option to provide additional blood draws and questionnaires over a roughly 2-month period. Before DNA extraction, blood samples from the prospective study were shipped at room temperature or frozen. Comments on this clone: Its antigen remains unidentified. Base qualities were left out, and no much larger clone turns up one base away.

A distance of 10 bases separates the germline ends of V and J, which lose 6 bases and 0 bases respectively. Looking up the germline V gene yields CDR1 MNHNS and CDR2 SASEGT. From cysteine to phenylalanine, the CDR3 is 14 amino acids long. Just the 42-base CDR3 DNA is kept, in frame starting at base 1. This sequence uses TRBV6-1 and TRBJ2-3; the D gene remains uncertain. The clonotype comes from a woman in her forties with acute COVID-19. The sample consisted of PBMCs or T cells enriched from blood (not recorded which). The CDR3 protein sequence reads: CASRPDLSTDTQYF. The DNA sequence is given as TGTGCCAGCAGGCCAGATCTTAGCACAGATACGCAGTATTTT.